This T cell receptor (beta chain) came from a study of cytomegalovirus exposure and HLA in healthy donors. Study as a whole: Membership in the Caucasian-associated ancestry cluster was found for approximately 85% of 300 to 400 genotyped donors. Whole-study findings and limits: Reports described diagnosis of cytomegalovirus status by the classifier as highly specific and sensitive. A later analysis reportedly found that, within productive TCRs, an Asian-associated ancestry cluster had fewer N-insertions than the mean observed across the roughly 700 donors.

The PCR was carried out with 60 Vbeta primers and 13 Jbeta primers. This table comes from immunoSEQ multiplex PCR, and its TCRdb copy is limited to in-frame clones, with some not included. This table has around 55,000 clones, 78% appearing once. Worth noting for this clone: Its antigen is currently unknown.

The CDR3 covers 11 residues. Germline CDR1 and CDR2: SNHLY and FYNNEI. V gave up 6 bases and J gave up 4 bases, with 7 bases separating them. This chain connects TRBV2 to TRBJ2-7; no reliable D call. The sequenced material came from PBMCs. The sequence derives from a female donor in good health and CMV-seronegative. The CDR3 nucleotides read TGTGCCAGCAGCCCGACTTACGAGCAGTACTTC. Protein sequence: CASSPTYEQYF.